The present TCR beta chain was sequenced within a study of T cell changes during pregnancy in multiple sclerosis. The data were produced by immunoSEQ multiplex PCR, yet TCRdb's version contains in-frame clones alone and is incomplete. The sample yields about 110,000 clones, 80% to 95% seen once. The TCR was taken from a female donor with multiple sclerosis, enrolled in a pregnancy study. The material sequenced was peripheral blood, taken in the third trimester of pregnancy.

CDR3 bases: TGTGCCAGTAGTCCCCGACAGGCCACAGATACGCAGTATTTT. It codes for CASSPRQATDTQYF. The chain employs TRBV19 and TRBJ2-3; D may be TRBD1 (6 bases). CDR1 LNHDA and CDR2 SQIVND come from the germline V gene (reference sequence). The germline V and J ends were trimmed by 5 bases and 2 bases, with 11 bases remaining between them. The CDR3 is 14 amino acids. The full variable domain, completed using reference TRBV19 and TRBJ2-3, is DGGITQSPKYLFRKEGQNVTLSCEQNLNHDAMYWYRQDPGQGLRLIYYSQIVNDFQKGDIAEGYSVSREKKESFPLTVTSAQKNPTAFYLCASSPRQATDTQYFGPGTRLTVL.